One and the same sample provided the 10 T cell receptor beta chains below, sequenced in a study of shared clonotypes between healthy human individuals. Some clones are missing from TCRdb's copy, which holds only in-frame ones; the method was immunoSEQ multiplex PCR. The repertoire holds approximately 1.1 million clones, with approximately 80% as singletons. Sequenced: memory CD4+ T cells from PBMCs. Subset reported: CD45RA-negative fraction. The origin of the receptors is a man between 18 and 29 years old in good health. Some clones in this sample may be carry-over from other donors' samples.

This clone was counted once. CDR3 DNA sequence: TGTGCCAGCAGCTTGGCTCCGACAATATATCAGCCCCAGCATTTT. It translates to CASSLAPTIYQPQHF. V gene TRBV5-5 combines with J gene TRBJ1-5; D call uncertain. The germline CDR1 and CDR2 sequences are SGHKS and YYEKEE (reference sequence). Deletions cut 0 bases from V and 5 bases from J, with 12 bases between. The length of the CDR3 is 15 residues.

The V and J genes are TRBV28 and TRBJ1-2, with 7 bases fitting TRBD1. With 11 bases clipped from V and 1 base from J, the junction kept 4 bases outside the gene matches. Germline CDR1 MDHEN, CDR2 SYDVKM. The CDR3 contains 12 residues. CDR3 residues: CAHRGNNYGYTF. CDR3 DNA sequence: TGTGCCCACAGGGGAAATAACTATGGCTACACCTTC.

The gene calls are TRBV5-1 and TRBJ2-1, with 8 bases lining up with TRBD2. The V segment lost 4 bases and the J segment 6 bases; nucleotides outside the gene matches: 12. The germline V gene encodes CDR1 SGHRS and CDR2 YFSETQ. CDR3 size: 16 residues. CDR3 nucleotides: TGCGCCAGCAGCCCTGAGGGGGGACTAGTGCGCAATGAGCAGTTCTTC. Encoded protein: CASSPEGGLVRNEQFF.

The chain combines TRBV7-2 with TRBJ2-7, with 7 bases fitting TRBD2. This CDR3 is 14 amino acids long. Trimming at V came to 0 bases and at J to 7 bases, leaving 6 bases not matched to a gene. The V gene's germline CDR1 is SGHTA and CDR2 FQGNSA. This chain's CDR3 is CASSLAGGPSEQYF. In DNA, the CDR3 is TGTGCCAGCAGCTTAGCGGGAGGGCCGAGTGAGCAGTACTTC.

V usage is TRBV28 and J usage is TRBJ1-5; D may be TRBD1 (5 bases). The CDR3 spans 13 residues. Germline V gene data show CDR1 as MDHEN and CDR2 as SYDVKM. V shed 6 bases and J shed 4 bases, with 10 bases lying between them. As DNA, the CDR3 is TGTGCCAGCAGGTTGACAGAAAATCAGCCCCAGCATTTT. Its protein product is CASRLTENQPQHF.

V gene TRBV11-2 combines with J gene TRBJ2-1; D is possibly TRBD2 (6 bases). This CDR3 is 17 amino acids long. Germline CDR1 reads SGHAT; CDR2 reads FQNNGV. V was pared by 5 bases and J by 2 bases, with 19 bases between. CDR3: CASSIVAAGTPYNEQFF. The DNA of the CDR3 is TGTGCCAGCAGCATCGTAGCGGCGGGAACCCCCTACAATGAGCAGTTCTTC.

The V gene is TRBV7-3, the J gene TRBJ1-2, with 7 bases identical to TRBD1. From germline, CDR1 is SGHTA and CDR2 FQGTGA. The CDR3 loop spans 14 amino acids. V shed 2 bases and J 6 bases; nucleotides not matched to a gene: 6. The CDR3 DNA reads TGTGCCAGCAGCTTACGAACAGGGGCGAATGGCTACACCTTC. Its protein product is CASSLRTGANGYTF.

The CDR3 region is CASSQVRGSHEQYF. The CDR3 DNA follows: TGTGCCAGCAGCCAAGTTAGGGGTTCCCACGAGCAGTACTTC. The V and J genes are TRBV4-2 and TRBJ2-7, with D tentatively TRBD1 (5 bases). The CDR3 consists of 14 residues. V lost 1 base and J 5 bases, leaving 12 bases between the germline ends. Looked up from germline, CDR1 is LGHNA and CDR2 is YNFKEQ.

V usage is TRBV19 and J usage is TRBJ1-2; weak D call: TRBD1 (6 bases). CDR3 length equals 14 residues. V was pared by 5 bases and J by 2 bases, with 12 bases between. CDR1 is LNHDA and CDR2 is SQIVND in the germline V gene (reference sequence). The CDR3 spells CASSPADRNYGYTF. DNA for the CDR3: TGTGCCAGTAGTCCGGCTGACAGGAACTATGGCTACACCTTC.

The chain couples TRBV29-1 to TRBJ1-1, with D possibly TRBD1 on 6 matching bases. Germline CDR1 reads SQVTM; CDR2 reads ANQGSEA. Trimming removed 4 bases from V and 2 bases from J, with 17 bases in between. This CDR3 comprises 15 residues. DNA for the CDR3: TGCAGCGTTGTCTCCGGACAGACGATAAACACTGAAGCTTTCTTT. Its protein is CSVVSGQTINTEAFF.